This is a list of T cell receptor beta chains from one sample in a study of radiation and T cells in renal cell carcinoma. The data were produced by immunoSEQ multiplex PCR, yet TCRdb's version contains in-frame clones alone and is incomplete. In the table there are around 160,000 clones, around 90% of which are singletons. The sequencing used blood, collected from a patient whose treatment included radiotherapy and nephrectomy. The receptors were sampled from a woman in her 70s with renal cell carcinoma. Each CDR3 is given with its conserved first and last residue. The D gene is left open where the match is weak. Rows give clone size only sometimes, using once, few, many, or a class for an expanded clone.

cdr3_length	j_call	clone_size	v_call	d_call	cdr3_aa	cdr3_nt
11	TRBJ2-5	once	TRBV28	.	CASRGVETQYF	TGTGCCAGCAGGGGGGTTGAGACCCAGTACTTC
13	TRBJ1-2	.	TRBV30	.	CAWSVRVGDGYTF	TGTGCCTGGAGTGTACGGGTAGGGGATGGCTACACCTTC
16	TRBJ2-3	.	TRBV6-6	.	CASTPRGALSGDTQYF	TGTGCCAGCACCCCACGGGGGGCCCTTAGCGGAGATACGCAGTATTTT
18	TRBJ1-6	many	TRBV4-2	.	CASSQDMVNRGYNSPLHF	TGTGCCAGCAGCCAAGATATGGTCAACCGGGGGTATAATTCACCCCTCCACTTT
15	TRBJ1-1	.	TRBV13	.	CASSLGGQADTEAFF	TGTGCCAGCAGCTTAGGTGGGCAGGCAGACACTGAAGCTTTCTTT
15	TRBJ2-1	.	TRBV11-1	TRBD2	CASSSVTSGYNEQFF	TGTGCCAGCAGCTCCGTGACTAGCGGGTACAATGAGCAGTTCTTC
14	TRBJ2-5	once	TRBV7-9	TRBD2	CASSLAGGLETQYF	TGTGCCAGCAGCTTAGCGGGGGGGTTAGAGACCCAGTACTTC
15	TRBJ1-6	.	TRBV6-4	TRBD1	CASRTDRADNSPLHF	TGTGCCAGCAGAACGGACAGGGCAGACAATTCACCCCTCCACTTT
13	TRBJ2-3	.	TRBV27	TRBD2	CASSLREGDTQYF	TGTGCCAGCAGTTTACGGGAGGGGGATACGCAGTATTTT
15	TRBJ1-6	.	TRBV7-9	.	CASSPPRKGDSPLHF	TGTGCCAGCAGCCCCCCCCGGAAAGGGGATTCACCCCTCCACTTT
13	TRBJ2-5	.	TRBV21-1	.	CASSSTGRETQYF	TGTGCCAGCAGCTCCACGGGCCGGGAGACCCAGTACTTC
15	TRBJ1-1	.	TRBV4-3	TRBD1	CASSPRDRGSYEAFF	TGCGCCAGCAGCCCGAGGGACAGGGGGTCCTATGAAGCTTTCTTT
15	TRBJ1-1	once	TRBV6-5	.	CASSFAVTMNTEAFF	TGTGCCAGCAGTTTCGCAGTCACCATGAACACTGAAGCTTTCTTT
14	TRBJ1-1	few	TRBV29-1	TRBD1	CSVGIGQVNTEAFF	TGCAGCGTTGGTATAGGACAGGTTAACACTGAAGCTTTCTTT
13	TRBJ1-2	.	TRBV19	TRBD1	CASSPGTGSGYTF	TGTGCCAGTAGTCCCGGGACAGGGAGTGGCTACACCTTC
17	TRBJ1-5	.	TRBV4-2	TRBD1	CASSQPRTGGGNQPQHF	TGTGCCAGCAGCCAGCCAAGGACAGGGGGCGGCAATCAGCCCCAGCATTTT
13	TRBJ1-5	.	TRBV6-1	.	CASSGGLDQPQHF	TGTGCCAGCAGTGGGGGATTGGATCAGCCCCAGCATTTT
14	TRBJ2-5	.	TRBV12-2	.	CASLRAGRKRTQYF	TGTGCAAGTTTAAGGGCAGGGCGAAAAAGGACCCAGTACTTC
16	TRBJ2-1	.	TRBV19	.	CASSTRQRLSYNEQFF	TGTGCCAGTAGTACTCGACAGAGACTCTCCTACAATGAGCAGTTCTTC
17	TRBJ2-5	.	TRBV7-2	TRBD1	CASSFQHLTGRRETQYF	TGTGCCAGCAGCTTCCAACATTTGACAGGGCGGAGAGAGACCCAGTACTTC
14	TRBJ2-7	.	TRBV19	TRBD2	CATARTSGVYEQYF	TGTGCCACAGCTCGGACTAGCGGGGTATACGAGCAGTACTTC
13	TRBJ2-1	.	TRBV30	.	CAWSVPGSGEQFF	TGTGCCTGGAGTGTACCAGGGTCCGGTGAGCAGTTCTTC
15	TRBJ2-7	.	TRBV9	TRBD2	CASSATSGATYEQYF	TGTGCCAGCAGCGCCACTAGCGGGGCTACCTACGAGCAGTACTTC
13	TRBJ2-5	once	TRBV9	.	CASSAGLGETQYF	TGTGCCAGCAGCGCCGGGCTCGGGGAGACCCAGTACTTC
15	TRBJ1-2	.	TRBV6-6	TRBD1	CASRQGTGGSYGYTF	TGTGCCAGCAGACAAGGGACAGGCGGCTCCTATGGCTACACCTTC
15	TRBJ1-1	once	TRBV2	.	CASSEAQSRQSEAFF	TGTGCCAGCAGTGAAGCCCAAAGCCGACAGAGTGAAGCTTTCTTT
13	TRBJ2-7	.	TRBV5-6	.	CASSLPLPGEQYF	TGTGCCAGCAGCCTGCCACTCCCCGGCGAGCAGTACTTC
14	TRBJ1-4	.	TRBV9	.	CASSVRGMGEKLFF	TGTGCCAGCAGCGTGCGGGGCATGGGCGAAAAACTGTTTTTT
13	TRBJ1-2	.	TRBV5-1	.	CASSLEGLWGYTF	TGCGCCAGCAGCTTAGAGGGGCTCTGGGGCTACACCTTC
14	TRBJ1-1	.	TRBV5-1	TRBD1	CASSLQGTGTEAFF	TGCGCCAGCAGCTTACAGGGGACAGGGACTGAAGCTTTCTTT
16	TRBJ1-1	few	TRBV6-5	.	CASSYSRTPGITEAFF	TGTGCCAGCAGTTACTCGAGAACCCCAGGGATCACTGAAGCTTTCTTT
12	TRBJ2-5	few	TRBV2	.	CASSPSQETQYF	TGTGCCAGCAGTCCTTCGCAAGAGACCCAGTACTTC
15	TRBJ1-6	.	TRBV2	.	CASRTESSYNSPLHF	TGTGCCAGTAGGACGGAAAGCTCCTATAATTCACCCCTCCACTTT
14	TRBJ2-7	.	TRBV10-3	.	CAISGAGSSYEQYF	TGTGCCATCAGTGGGGCGGGGTCCTCCTACGAGCAGTACTTC
16	TRBJ1-4	few	TRBV7-9	TRBD1	CASSLGQGGVGEKLFF	TGTGCCAGCAGCCTGGGACAGGGCGGAGTGGGTGAAAAACTGTTTTTT
12	TRBJ1-1	.	TRBV15	.	CATSGRDTEAFF	TGTGCCACCAGCGGTAGGGACACTGAAGCTTTCTTT
15	TRBJ2-1	.	TRBV29-1	.	CSAAPSTGTKDEQFF	TGCAGCGCCGCGCCCTCCACCGGGACAAAGGATGAGCAGTTCTTC
17	TRBJ2-2	.	TRBV5-4	.	CASSLGTLRGLGGELFF	TGTGCCAGCAGCTTGGGAACCCTCCGGGGGCTGGGCGGGGAGCTGTTTTTT
15	TRBJ1-1	.	TRBV5-1	.	CASSTLQGGFPEAFF	TGCGCCAGCAGCACTTTACAGGGTGGTTTTCCTGAAGCTTTCTTT
14	TRBJ2-3	.	TRBV5-1	.	CASSGGENTDTQYF	TGCGCCAGCAGCGGCGGGGAGAATACAGATACGCAGTATTTT
14	TRBJ2-3	.	TRBV28	.	CASSLIASPDTQYF	TGTGCCAGCAGTTTGATAGCTAGCCCAGATACGCAGTATTTT
13	TRBJ2-1	once	TRBV5-1	.	CASHRDSYNEQFF	TGCGCCAGCCACAGGGATTCCTACAATGAGCAGTTCTTC
13	TRBJ2-7	.	TRBV4-3	TRBD1	CASSMDRAREQYF	TGCGCCAGCAGCATGGACAGGGCCCGAGAGCAGTACTTC
13	TRBJ2-7	.	TRBV5-5	.	CASSPGDPYEQYF	TGTGCCAGCAGCCCCGGTGACCCCTACGAGCAGTACTTC
15	TRBJ1-2	.	TRBV11-3	TRBD1	CASSFGQVLLYGYTF	TGTGCCAGCAGCTTCGGACAGGTACTTCTCTATGGCTACACCTTC
17	TRBJ2-1	once	TRBV5-1	TRBD2	CASSSVPAGGAYNEQFF	TGCGCCAGCAGCTCGGTGCCGGCCGGGGGGGCCTACAATGAGCAGTTCTTC
14	TRBJ2-2	.	TRBV6-5	.	CASSTQTGTGELFF	TGTGCCAGCAGCACCCAGACTGGCACCGGGGAGCTGTTTTTT